The clone carrying this T cell receptor (beta chain) has a count of ten or more. These data are taken from a study of neurological immune-mediated disorders. Stated time point: longitudinal time-point 3. TCRdb passed the 5' RACE reads through MiXCR, listing each CDR3 protein once. Among fewer than 50,000 distinct CDR3 sequences listed, roughly 13% were seen once. CDR1 SGHKS and CDR2 YYEKEE come from the germline V gene (reference sequence). The CDR3 loop spans 16 amino acids. Trimming took 4 bases from V and 1 from J; bases not matched to a gene: 8. The sequenced sample consisted of PBMCs. The V call is TRBV5-5, the J call TRBJ2-3; 8 nucleotides match TRBD2. This receptor was identified in a male donor with HTLV-1-associated myelopathy (HAM/TSP). The CDR3 region has the DNA TGTGCCAGCAGCGCACTGACTAGCGTGGGCACAGATACGCAGTATTTT. Translated, it gives CASSALTSVGTDTQYF.